The text below deals with one T cell receptor beta chain. Its antigen is not known. The data stem from a study of T cell responses to AZD1222 COVID-19 vaccine. Turning to the study itself: Pooling covered second doses at about 4 or about 12 weeks. Study conclusions and caveats: Clonal diversity may have been underestimated in mostly white British donors. The CD4 TCRs associated with vaccination extended across spike and predominated at 160-218 and 743-854.

Trimming removed 0 bases from V and 8 bases from J, with 10 bases in between. CDR3 length: 14 residues. The germline gives CDR1 LNHDA, CDR2 SQIVND (reference sequence). The assay was immunoSEQ multiplex PCR, and TCRdb's table has in-frame clones only and misses some. The repertoire holds about 180,000 clones, almost 90% seen once, with about 0.53% in the top ten. The clonotype was recovered from an adult in good health. The chain carries TRBV19 and TRBJ1-4; unclear D gene. Sequenced here: peripheral blood, sampled on day 0 of AZD1222 vaccination. The CDR3 DNA reads as TGTGCCAGTAGTATAGAGGGTCTTCGGGAAAAACTGTTTTTT. This gives the protein CASSIEGLREKLFF.